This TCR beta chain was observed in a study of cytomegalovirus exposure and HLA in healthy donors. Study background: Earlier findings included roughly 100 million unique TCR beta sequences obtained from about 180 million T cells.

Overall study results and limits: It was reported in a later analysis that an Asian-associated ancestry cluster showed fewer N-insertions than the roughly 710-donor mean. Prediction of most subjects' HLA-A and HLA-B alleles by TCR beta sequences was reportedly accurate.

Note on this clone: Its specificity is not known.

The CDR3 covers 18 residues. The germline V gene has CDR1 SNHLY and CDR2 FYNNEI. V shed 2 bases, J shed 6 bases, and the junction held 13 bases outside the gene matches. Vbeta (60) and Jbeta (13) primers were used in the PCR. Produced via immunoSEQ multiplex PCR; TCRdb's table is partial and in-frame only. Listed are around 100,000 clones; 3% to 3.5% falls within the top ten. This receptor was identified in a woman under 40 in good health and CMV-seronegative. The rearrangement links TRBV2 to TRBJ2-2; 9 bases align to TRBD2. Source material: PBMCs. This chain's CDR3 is CASSEYLAGGPYPGELFF. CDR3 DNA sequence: TGTGCCAGCAGTGAATACCTGGCGGGAGGGCCGTACCCCGGGGAGCTGTTTTTT.